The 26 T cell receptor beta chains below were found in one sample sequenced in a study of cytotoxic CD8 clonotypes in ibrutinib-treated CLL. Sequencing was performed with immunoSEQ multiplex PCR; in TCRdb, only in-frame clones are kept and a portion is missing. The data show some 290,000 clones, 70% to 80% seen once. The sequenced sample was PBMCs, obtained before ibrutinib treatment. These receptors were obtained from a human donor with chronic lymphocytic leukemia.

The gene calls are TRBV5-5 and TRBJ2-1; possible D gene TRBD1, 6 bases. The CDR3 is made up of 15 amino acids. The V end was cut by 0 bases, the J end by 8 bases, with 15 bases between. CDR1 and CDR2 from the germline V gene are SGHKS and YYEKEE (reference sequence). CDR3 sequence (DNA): TGTGCCAGCAGCTTGGCTGTCTTTGGGGGCTATGAGCAGTTCTTC. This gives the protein CASSLAVFGGYEQFF.

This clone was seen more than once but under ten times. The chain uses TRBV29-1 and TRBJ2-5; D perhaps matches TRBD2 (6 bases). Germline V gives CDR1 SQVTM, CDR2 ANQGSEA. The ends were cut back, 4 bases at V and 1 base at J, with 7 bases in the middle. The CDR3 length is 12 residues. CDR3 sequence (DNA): TGCAGCGTTGGCGGGACCCAAGAGACCCAGTACTTC. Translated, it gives CSVGGTQETQYF.

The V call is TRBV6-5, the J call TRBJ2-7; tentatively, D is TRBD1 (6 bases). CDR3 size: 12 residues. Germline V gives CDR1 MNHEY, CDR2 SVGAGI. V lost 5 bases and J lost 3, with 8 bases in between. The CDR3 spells CASSMDSYEQYF. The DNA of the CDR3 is TGTGCCAGCAGTATGGACAGCTACGAGCAGTACTTC.

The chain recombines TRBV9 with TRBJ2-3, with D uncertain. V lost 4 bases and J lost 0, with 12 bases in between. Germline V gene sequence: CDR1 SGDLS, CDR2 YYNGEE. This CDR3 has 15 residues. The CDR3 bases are TGTGCCAGCAGCCCCCATCTGACCAGCACAGATACGCAGTATTTT. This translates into CASSPHLTSTDTQYF.

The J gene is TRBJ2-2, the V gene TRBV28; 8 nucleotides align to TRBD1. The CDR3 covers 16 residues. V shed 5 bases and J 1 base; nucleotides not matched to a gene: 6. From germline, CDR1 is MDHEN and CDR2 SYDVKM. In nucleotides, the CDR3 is TGTGCCAGCAGTCCCCCCGGGACAGGGAACACCGGGGAGCTGTTTTTT. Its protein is CASSPPGTGNTGELFF.

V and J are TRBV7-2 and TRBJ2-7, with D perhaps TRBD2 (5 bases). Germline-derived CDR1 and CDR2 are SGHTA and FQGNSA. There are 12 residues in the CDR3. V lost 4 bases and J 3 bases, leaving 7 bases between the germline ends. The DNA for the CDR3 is TGTGCCAGCAGCTCGGGATTCTACGAGCAGTACTTC. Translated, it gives CASSSGFYEQYF.

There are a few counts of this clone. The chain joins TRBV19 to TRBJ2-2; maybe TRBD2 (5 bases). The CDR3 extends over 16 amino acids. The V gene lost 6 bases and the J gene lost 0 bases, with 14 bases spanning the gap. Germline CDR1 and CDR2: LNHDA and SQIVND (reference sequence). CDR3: CASRGSWRPNTGELFF. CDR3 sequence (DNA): TGTGCCAGTAGAGGGTCGTGGAGGCCGAACACCGGGGAGCTGTTTTTT.

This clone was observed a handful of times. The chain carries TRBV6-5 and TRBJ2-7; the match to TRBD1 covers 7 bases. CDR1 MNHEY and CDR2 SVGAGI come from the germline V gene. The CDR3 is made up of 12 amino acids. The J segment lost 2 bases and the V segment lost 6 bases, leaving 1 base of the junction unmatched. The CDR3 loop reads CASSQGAYEQYF. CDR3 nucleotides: TGTGCCAGCAGCCAGGGGGCCTACGAGCAGTACTTC.

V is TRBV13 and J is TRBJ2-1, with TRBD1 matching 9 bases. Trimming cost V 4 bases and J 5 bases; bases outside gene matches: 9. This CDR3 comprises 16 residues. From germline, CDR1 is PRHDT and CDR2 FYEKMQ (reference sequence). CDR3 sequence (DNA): TGTGCCAGCAGCTGGACCGGGACAGGGTCAAACAATGAGCAGTTCTTC. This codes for CASSWTGTGSNNEQFF.

The CDR3 DNA follows: TGCGCCAGCAGCCCAATCGCTTTTACAGACAATGAGCAGTTCTTC. Amino acids: CASSPIAFTDNEQFF. The chain links TRBV4-3 to TRBJ2-1; D uncertain. V was pared by 4 bases and J by 5 bases, with 15 bases between. Germline loops: CDR1 LGHNA, CDR2 YSLEER. This CDR3 has 15 amino acids.

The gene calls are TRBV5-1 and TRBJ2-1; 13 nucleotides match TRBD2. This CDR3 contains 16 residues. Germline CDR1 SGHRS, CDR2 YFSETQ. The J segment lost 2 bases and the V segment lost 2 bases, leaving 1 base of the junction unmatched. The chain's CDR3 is CASSFGLAGAYNEQFF. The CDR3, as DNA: TGCGCCAGCAGCTTCGGACTAGCGGGAGCCTACAATGAGCAGTTCTTC. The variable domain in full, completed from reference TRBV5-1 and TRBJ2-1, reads KAGVTQTPRYLIKTRGQQVTLSCSPISGHRSVSWYQQTPGQGLQFLFEYFSETQRNKGNFPGRFSGRQFSNSRSEMNVSTLELGDSALYLCASSFGLAGAYNEQFFGPGTRLTVL.

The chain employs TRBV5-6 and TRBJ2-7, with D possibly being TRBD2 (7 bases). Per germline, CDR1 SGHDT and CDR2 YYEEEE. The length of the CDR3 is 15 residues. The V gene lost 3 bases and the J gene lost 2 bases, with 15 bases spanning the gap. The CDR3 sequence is CASSWGGRSAYEQYF. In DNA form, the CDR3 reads TGTGCCAGCAGCTGGGGGGGGCGGAGTGCCTACGAGCAGTACTTC.

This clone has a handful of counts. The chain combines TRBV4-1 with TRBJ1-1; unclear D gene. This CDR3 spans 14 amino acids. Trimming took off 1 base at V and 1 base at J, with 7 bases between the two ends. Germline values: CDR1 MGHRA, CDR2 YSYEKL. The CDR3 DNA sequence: TGCGCCAGCAGCCAAGCGGAACGGAACACTGAAGCTTTCTTT. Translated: CASSQAERNTEAFF.

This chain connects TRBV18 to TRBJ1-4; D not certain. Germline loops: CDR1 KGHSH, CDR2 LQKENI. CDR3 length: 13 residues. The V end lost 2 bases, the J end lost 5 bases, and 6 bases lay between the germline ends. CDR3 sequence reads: CASSPGMNEKLFF. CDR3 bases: TGTGCCAGCTCACCAGGGATGAATGAAAAACTGTTTTTT.

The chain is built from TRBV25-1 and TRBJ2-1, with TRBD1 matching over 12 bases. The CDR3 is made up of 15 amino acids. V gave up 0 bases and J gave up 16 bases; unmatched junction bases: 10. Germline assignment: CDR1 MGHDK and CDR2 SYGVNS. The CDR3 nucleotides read TGTGCCAGCAGTGAATACGGGACAGGGGGCGATGGCTTTTTCTTC. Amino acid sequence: CASSEYGTGGDGFFF.

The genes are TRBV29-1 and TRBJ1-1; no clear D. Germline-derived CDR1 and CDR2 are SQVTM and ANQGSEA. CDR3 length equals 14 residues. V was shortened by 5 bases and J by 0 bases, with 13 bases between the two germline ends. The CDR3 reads CSVSPRLMNTEAFF. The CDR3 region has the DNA TGCAGCGTTTCGCCGAGATTAATGAACACTGAAGCTTTCTTT. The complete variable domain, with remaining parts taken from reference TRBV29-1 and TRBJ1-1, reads SAVISQKPSRDICQRGTSLTIQCQVDSQVTMMFWYRQQPGQSLTLIATANQGSEATYESGFVIDKFPISRPNLTFSTLTVSNMSPEDSSIYLCSVSPRLMNTEAFFGQGTRLTVV.

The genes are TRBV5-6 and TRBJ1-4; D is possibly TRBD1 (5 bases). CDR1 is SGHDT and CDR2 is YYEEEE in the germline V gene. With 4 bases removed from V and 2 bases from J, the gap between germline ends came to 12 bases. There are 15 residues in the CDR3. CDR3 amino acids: CASSNPGPTNEKLFF. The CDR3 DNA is TGTGCCAGCAGCAACCCGGGACCGACTAATGAAAAACTGTTTTTT.

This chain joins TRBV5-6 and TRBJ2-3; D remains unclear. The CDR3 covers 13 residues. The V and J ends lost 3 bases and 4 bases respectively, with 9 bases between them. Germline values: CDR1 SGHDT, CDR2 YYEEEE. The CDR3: CASSSLLPDTQYF. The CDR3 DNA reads TGTGCCAGCAGCTCCCTTCTGCCAGATACGCAGTATTTT.

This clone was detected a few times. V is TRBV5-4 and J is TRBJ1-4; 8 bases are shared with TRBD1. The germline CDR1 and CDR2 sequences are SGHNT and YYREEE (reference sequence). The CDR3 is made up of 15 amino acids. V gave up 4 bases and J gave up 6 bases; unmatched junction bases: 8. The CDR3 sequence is CASSRTGGLDEKLFF. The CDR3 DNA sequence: TGTGCCAGCAGCCGCACAGGGGGATTGGATGAAAAACTGTTTTTT.

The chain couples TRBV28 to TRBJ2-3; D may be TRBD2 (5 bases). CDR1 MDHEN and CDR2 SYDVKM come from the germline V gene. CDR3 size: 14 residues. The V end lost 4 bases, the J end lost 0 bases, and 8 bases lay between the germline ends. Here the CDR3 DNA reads TGTGCCAGCAGTTCAAGCGGTAGCACAGATACGCAGTATTTT. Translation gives CASSSSGSTDTQYF. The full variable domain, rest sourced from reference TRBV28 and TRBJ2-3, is DVKVTQSSRYLVKRTGEKVFLECVQDMDHENMFWYRQDPGLGLRLIYFSYDVKMKEKGDIPEGYSVSREKKERFSLILESASTNQTSMYLCASSSSGSTDTQYFGPGTRLTVL.

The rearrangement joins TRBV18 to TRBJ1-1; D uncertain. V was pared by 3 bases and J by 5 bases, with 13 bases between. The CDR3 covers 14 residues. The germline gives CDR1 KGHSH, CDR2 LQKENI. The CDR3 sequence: CASSPGMAGTEAFF. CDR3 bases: TGTGCCAGCTCACCCGGGATGGCGGGGACTGAAGCTTTCTTT.

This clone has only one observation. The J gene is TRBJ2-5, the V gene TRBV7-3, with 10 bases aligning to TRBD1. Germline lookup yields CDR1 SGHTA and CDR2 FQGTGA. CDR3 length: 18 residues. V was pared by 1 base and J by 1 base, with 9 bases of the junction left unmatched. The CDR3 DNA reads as TGTGCCAGCAGCTTAAGGACTCCGGGACAGGGGCGCCAAGAGACCCAGTACTTC. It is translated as CASSLRTPGQGRQETQYF.

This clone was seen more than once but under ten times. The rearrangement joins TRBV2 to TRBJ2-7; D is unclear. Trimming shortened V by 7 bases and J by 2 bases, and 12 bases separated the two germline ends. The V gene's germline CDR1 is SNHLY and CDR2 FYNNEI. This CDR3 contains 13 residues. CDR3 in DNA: TGTGCCAGCAACAGACTGGCTACCTACGAGCAGTACTTC. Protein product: CASNRLATYEQYF.

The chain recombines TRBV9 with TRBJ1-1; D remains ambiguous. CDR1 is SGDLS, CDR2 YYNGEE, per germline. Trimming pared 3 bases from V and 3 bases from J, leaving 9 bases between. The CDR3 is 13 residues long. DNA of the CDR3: TGTGCCAGCAGCGCGGACGTCGACACTGAAGCTTTCTTT. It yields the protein CASSADVDTEAFF.

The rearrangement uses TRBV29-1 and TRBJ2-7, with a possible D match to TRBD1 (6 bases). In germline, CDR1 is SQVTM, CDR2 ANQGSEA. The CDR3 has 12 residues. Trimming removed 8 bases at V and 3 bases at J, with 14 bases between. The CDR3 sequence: CSRTGTNYEQYF. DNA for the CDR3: TGCAGCCGGACCGGGACAAACTACGAGCAGTACTTC.

The CDR3 sequence is CASGLAGNEQYF. The CDR3 bases are TGTGCCAGCGGACTAGCGGGAAACGAGCAGTACTTC. The chain couples TRBV27 to TRBJ2-7, with 12 bases matching TRBD2. V was pared by 8 bases and J by 5 bases, with 1 base of the junction left unmatched. Germline loops: CDR1 MNHEY, CDR2 SMNVEV (reference sequence). The CDR3 loop spans 12 amino acids.